This T cell receptor beta chain comes out of a study of blood T cell repertoires in COVID-19. Unmatched junction bases numbered 9, after V lost 1 base and J lost 0 bases. Germline-derived CDR1 and CDR2 are SGHRS and YFSETQ. CDR3 size: 19 residues. TCRdb's table, derived via immunoSEQ multiplex PCR, lists solely in-frame clones and lacks some. The sample includes 55,000 to 90,000 clones, more than 75% of them seen just once. This clone has only one observation. Sequencing used peripheral blood. V is TRBV5-1 and J is TRBJ2-7, with 14 bases that match TRBD2. This sequence was found in a human donor in a cohort sampled during active COVID-19. The CDR3 coding sequence is TGCGCCAGCAGCTTGCAAATAACGGGACTAGCGGGGGACTCCTACGAGCAGTACTTC. This codes for CASSLQITGLAGDSYEQYF.